This TCR beta chain is from a study of CD8 T cells in ankylosing spondylitis. V dropped 3 bases and J dropped 3 bases, with 6 bases sitting between them. Germline V gene lookup returns CDR1 DFQATT and CDR2 SNEGSKA (reference sequence). The CDR3 length is 11 residues. MiXCR, run by TCRdb on the 5' RACE reads, gives a single entry per CDR3 protein. The data hold around 120,000 distinct CDR3 sequences, with approximately 25% observed a single time. The table lists this clonotype with a few counts. The sample taken for sequencing was synovial fluid, either unsorted or a sorted T cell fraction (not recorded which). The sequence was collected from a male donor with ankylosing spondylitis. The chain has TRBV20-1 and TRBJ2-7, with D unclear. CDR3 sequence reads: CSASDNYEQYV. The DNA of the CDR3 is TGCAGTGCTAGTGACAACTACGAGCAGTACGTC.